The 6 T cell receptor beta chains reported below all come from one sample, sequenced in a study of T cell responses to AZD1222 COVID-19 vaccine. Only in-frame clones appear in the TCRdb table, and some are missing; sequencing was by immunoSEQ multiplex PCR. The profile shows 85,000 to 90,000 clones, roughly 89% of them singletons. The sequencing here drew on peripheral blood, taken 28 days after the second AZD1222 dose. Every receptor here comes from an adult who received the AZD1222 COVID-19 vaccine.

The chain employs TRBV5-1 and TRBJ2-1; tentatively, D is TRBD1 (6 bases). The CDR3 spans 14 residues. Trimming stripped 0 bases from V and 2 bases from J, with 6 bases between. Per the germline V gene, CDR1 is SGHRS and CDR2 is YFSETQ. The CDR3 DNA reads as TGCGCCAGCAGCTTGGACAGGGCCTACAATGAGCAGTTCTTC. Translating it yields CASSLDRAYNEQFF.

This clone was observed a few times. The rearrangement uses TRBV10-2 and TRBJ2-2; D may be TRBD2 (5 bases). The V gene's germline CDR1 is WSHSY and CDR2 SAAADI. CDR3 length equals 14 residues. V lost 6 bases and J lost 4, with 12 bases in between. The CDR3 DNA follows: TGCGCCAGCAGCTCACTAGGTCCCACCGGGGAGCTGTTTTTT. Its translation is CASSSLGPTGELFF.

In DNA, the CDR3 is TGTGCCAGCAGTTTGGTGGCGACGCAGCCCCAGCATTTT. Amino acids: CASSLVATQPQHF. The chain joins TRBV12-3 or TRBV12-4 to TRBJ1-5; the D is unclear. V lost 3 bases to trimming and J lost 7 bases, with 10 bases between them. The CDR3 covers 13 residues.

This clone has only one observation. V gene TRBV14 combines with J gene TRBJ1-3; D is uncertain. The germline CDR1 and CDR2 sequences are SGHDN and FVKESK. V was cut by 1 base and J by 14 bases, with 9 bases left in between. The CDR3 length is 11 residues. The CDR3 DNA reads as TGTGCCAGCAGCCAAGGCCCGTCCGTATATTTT. Translated: CASSQGPSVYF.

V is TRBV25-1 and J is TRBJ2-1; 9 bases align to TRBD1. The CDR3 contains 15 residues. Germline V gene lookup returns CDR1 MGHDK and CDR2 SYGVNS. With V trimmed by 2 bases and J by 3 bases, 2 bases remained unmatched. The CDR3 nucleotides read TGTGCCAGCAGTGAACCGGGACAGGGCTACAATGAGCAGTTCTTC. This encodes CASSEPGQGYNEQFF.

CDR3 region: CASSRTELTDTQYF. CDR3 DNA: TGTGCCAGCAGTAGGACGGAACTCACAGATACGCAGTATTTT. This rearrangement joins TRBV2 to TRBJ2-3; D is ambiguous. Germline CDR1 is SNHLY and CDR2 is FYNNEI. The CDR3 length is 14 residues. V lost 5 bases and J lost 2, with 11 bases in between. Drawing the rest from reference TRBV2 and TRBJ2-3, the complete variable domain is EPEVTQTPSHQVTQMGQEVILRCVPISNHLYFYWYRQILGQKVEFLVSFYNNEISEKSEIFDDQFSVERPDGSNFTLKIRSTKLEDSAMYFCASSRTELTDTQYFGPGTRLTVL.